One and the same sample provided the 18 T cell receptor beta chains below, sequenced in a study of regulatory and conventional T cells in RAG deficiency. This table comes from immunoSEQ multiplex PCR, and its TCRdb copy is limited to in-frame clones, with some not included. The profile covers 6,000 to 8,000 clones, with around 82% appearing a single time and over 10% taken by the ten largest. These data are also associated with another study on regulatory T cells. That study reports: The PCR used 52 TRBV and 13 TRBJ primers.

The sequenced sample consisted of CD8+ T cells sorted from blood. These receptors were obtained from a human donor in good health.

The V gene is TRBV6-6, the J gene TRBJ1-1, with D perhaps matching TRBD1 (5 bases). Germline V lookup: CDR1 MNHNY, CDR2 SVGAGI (reference sequence). The CDR3 is 11 amino acids. V was trimmed by 8 bases and J by 8 bases, leaving 12 bases between them. CDR3 bases: TGTGCCAGCGGTGGGACGTCCGAAGCTTTCTTT. Residues: CASGGTSEAFF.

The CDR3 protein is CASSQTGSNTEAFF. CDR3 coding DNA: TGCGCCAGCAGCCAGACAGGTTCTAACACTGAAGCTTTCTTT. The rearrangement links TRBV5-1 to TRBJ1-1; TRBD1 might be the D (6 bases). There are 14 residues in the CDR3. The germline gives CDR1 SGHRS, CDR2 YFSETQ. V lost 4 bases to trimming and J lost 2 bases, with 12 bases between them.

The V and J genes are TRBV7-6 and TRBJ1-4; D ambiguous. CDR3 length: 16 amino acids. Trimming left V 2 bases short and J 7 bases short, with 17 bases between. Germline CDR1 reads SGHVS; CDR2 reads FNYEAQ. The CDR3 loop reads CASSLRLGSRREKLFF. Written as DNA, the CDR3 is TGTGCCAGCAGCTTAAGATTGGGTTCTCGCCGTGAAAAACTGTTTTTT.

The chain uses TRBV2 and TRBJ2-7; D not certain. The CDR3 has 15 amino acids. Trimming took 5 bases from V and 2 from J, leaving 16 bases between them. Germline CDR1 SNHLY, CDR2 FYNNEI. The CDR3 reads CASSIYALVAYEQYF. The CDR3 DNA sequence: TGTGCCAGCAGTATATACGCTCTCGTGGCCTACGAGCAGTACTTC.

V and J are TRBV14 and TRBJ2-3; D not resolved. V was cut by 4 bases and J by 4 bases, with 24 bases left in between. The germline CDR1 and CDR2 sequences are SGHDN and FVKESK. The CDR3 runs to 18 residues. CDR3: CASSPPVPGWYGPDTQYF. In nucleotides, the CDR3 is TGTGCCAGCAGCCCCCCGGTTCCGGGTTGGTATGGACCAGATACGCAGTATTTT.

This sequence joins TRBV6-6 and TRBJ1-1; a possible D gene is TRBD1 (5 bases). The germline V and J ends were trimmed by 3 bases and 2 bases, with 13 bases remaining between them. The CDR3 runs 15 residues. Germline CDR1 is MNHNY and CDR2 is SVGAGI (reference sequence). This CDR3 reads CASSYGATVNTEAFF. CDR3 bases: TGTGCCAGCAGTTATGGGGCGACAGTAAACACTGAAGCTTTCTTT.

This clone rates as large. J is TRBJ1-2 and V is TRBV6-6, with TRBD1 matching over 7 bases. V lost 7 bases, J lost 6 bases, and 14 bases stayed unmatched. There are 15 residues in the CDR3. Germline V gives CDR1 MNHNY, CDR2 SVGAGI (reference sequence). The CDR3: CASNEIQGGRDGYTF. The CDR3 bases are TGTGCCAGCAACGAGATCCAGGGGGGCCGCGATGGCTACACCTTC.

V is TRBV7-3 and J is TRBJ2-1; TRBD1 matches 10 bases. This CDR3 region has 15 residues. The germline gives CDR1 SGHTA, CDR2 FQGTGA. The ends lost 5 bases at V and 9 bases at J; junction bases unmatched: 10. CDR3 protein: CASSLRQGAHREQFF. CDR3 coding DNA: TGTGCCAGCAGCCTCAGACAGGGGGCGCATCGTGAGCAGTTCTTC. Looking up the rest from reference TRBV7-3 and TRBJ2-1 gives the full variable domain: GAGVSQTPSNKVTEKGKYVELRCDPISGHTALYWYRQSLGQGPEFLIYFQGTGAADDSGLPNDRFFAVRPEGSVSTLKIQRTERGDSAVYLCASSLRQGAHREQFFGPGTRLTVL.

V and J are TRBV7-3 and TRBJ1-3; D not resolved. Germline V gene sequence: CDR1 SGHTA, CDR2 FQGTGA. The CDR3 spans 15 residues. The V gene lost 2 bases and the J gene lost 4 bases, with 12 bases spanning the gap. The CDR3 loop is CASSLGGVWGNTIYF. Here the CDR3 DNA reads TGTGCCAGCAGCTTAGGCGGGGTGTGGGGAAACACCATATATTTT.

The genes are TRBV25-1 and TRBJ2-1; D not resolved. This CDR3 is built from 17 residues. The V end was cut by 1 base, the J end by 0 bases, with 13 bases between. Germline V gene sequence: CDR1 MGHDK, CDR2 SYGVNS. The CDR3 DNA follows: TGTGCCAGCAGTGAATCTTCCCAGCCCAGCTCCTACAATGAGCAGTTCTTC. It specifies CASSESSQPSSYNEQFF.

The chain recombines TRBV7-3 with TRBJ1-1; no clear D. Germline V CDR1 and CDR2: SGHTA, FQGTGA. Trimming took 3 bases from V and 7 from J, leaving 12 bases between them. This CDR3 comprises 13 residues. The CDR3 sequence: CASSFDTYSEAFF. The CDR3 region has the DNA TGTGCCAGCAGCTTCGACACTTATAGTGAAGCTTTCTTT.

V and J are TRBV12-5 and TRBJ1-6; D unresolved. There are 14 residues in the CDR3. The germline CDR1 and CDR2 sequences are LGHNT and FRNRAP. Trimming stripped 6 bases from V and 5 bases from J, with 11 bases between. The CDR3 sequence: CASGPGRNNSPLHF. CDR3 nucleotide sequence: TGTGCTAGTGGACCCGGACGGAATAATTCACCCCTCCACTTT.

The V gene is TRBV7-9, the J gene TRBJ1-2; weak D call: TRBD1 (6 bases). Trimming left V 1 base short and J 4 bases short, with 13 bases between. Germline V lookup: CDR1 SEHNR, CDR2 FQNEAQ (reference sequence). This CDR3 region has 15 residues. In nucleotides, the CDR3 is TGTGCCAGCAGCTTAGTTGGAGGGGGAGGCTATGGCTACACCTTC. It specifies CASSLVGGGGYGYTF.

The rearrangement joins TRBV28 to TRBJ2-7; the D gene is possibly TRBD1 (6 bases). Trimming took 6 bases from V and 3 from J, leaving 21 bases between them. The germline V gene encodes CDR1 MDHEN and CDR2 SYDVKM. This CDR3 has 16 amino acids. CDR3 sequence (DNA): TGTGCCAGCAGACAGACAGGCTCGGATCTACTCTACGAGCAGTACTTC. It is translated as CASRQTGSDLLYEQYF.

V usage is TRBV28 and J usage is TRBJ1-2; 10 bases are shared with TRBD1. The CDR3 is made up of 15 amino acids. Losses at the gene ends were 7 bases for V and 8 bases for J; bases not matched to a gene: 13. CDR1 is MDHEN and CDR2 is SYDVKM in the germline V gene. The CDR3 here is CASTPPLTGGRGYTF. The CDR3 DNA follows: TGTGCCAGCACCCCCCCCTTGACAGGGGGCAGGGGCTACACCTTC.

V is TRBV6-6 and J is TRBJ1-1, with D possibly matching TRBD1 (6 bases). The V gene lost 2 bases and the J gene lost 0 bases, with 7 bases spanning the gap. This CDR3 spans 14 amino acids. Germline values: CDR1 MNHNY, CDR2 SVGAGI (reference sequence). CDR3 sequence reads: CASSYGTLNTEAFF. DNA of the CDR3: TGTGCCAGCAGTTACGGGACATTGAACACTGAAGCTTTCTTT.

The genes are TRBV4-1 and TRBJ2-1; D not resolved. The CDR3 runs 13 residues. Germline V CDR1 and CDR2: MGHRA, YSYEKL. With 2 bases removed from V and 8 bases from J, the gap between germline ends came to 10 bases. The chain's CDR3 is CASSQYRPDEQFF. The CDR3 DNA sequence: TGCGCCAGCAGCCAATACCGGCCCGATGAGCAGTTCTTC.

V usage is TRBV6-4 and J usage is TRBJ1-1; TRBD1 matches 7 bases. The V and J ends lost 6 bases and 4 bases, in that order; junction bases with no gene match: 11. CDR3 length equals 15 residues. Germline lookup yields CDR1 MRHNA and CDR2 SNTAGT. The CDR3 nucleotides read TGTGCCAGCAGCCCAACAGGGGAGGGGAGCACTGAAGCTTTCTTT. It is translated as CASSPTGEGSTEAFF.